This TCR beta chain was identified during a study of T cell repertoires in cytomegalovirus infection. Details on this clonotype: The antigen remains undetermined.

Study conclusions and caveats: Ex vivo responses were dominated by HLA-C-restricted CMV-specific TCR beta clonotypes.

TCRdb re-derived calls from the reads in MiXCR, one entry per CDR3 protein. The data contain about 900,000 distinct CDR3 sequences, around 29% of them singletons. CDR1 and CDR2 (germline): DFQATT, SNEGSKA (reference sequence). The CDR3 has 12 amino acids. The ends were cut back, 5 bases at V and 6 bases at J, with 14 bases in the middle. The specimen comprised cultured CD8+ T cells from PBMCs, sampled from culture after CMV antigen stimulation. The TCR was taken from a human donor in good health (CMV status not recorded). Some clones in this sample may be carry-over from other donors' samples. V is TRBV20-1 and J is TRBJ2-7, with a weak D call TRBD1 (6 bases). This CDR3 reads CSAHTGLGEQYF. CDR3 nucleotide sequence: TGCAGTGCTCATACAGGGCTGGGCGAGCAGTACTTC.